What follows describes a single T cell receptor (beta chain). The data belong to a study of blood T cell repertoires in COVID-19. Sequencing was performed with immunoSEQ multiplex PCR; in TCRdb, only in-frame clones are kept and a portion is missing. The sample includes 200,000 or so clones, around four fifths of them seen just once. V was shortened by 5 bases and J by 2 bases, with 10 bases between the two germline ends. Germline CDR1 MNHEY, CDR2 SMNVEV (reference sequence). The CDR3 is 14 amino acids. The source material was peripheral blood. This rearrangement joins TRBV27 to TRBJ2-1; TRBD2 might be the D (6 bases). The sequence was obtained from a woman older than 75 with COVID-19, enrolled during active disease. This CDR3 is CASSPGGAYNEQFF. In nucleotides, the CDR3 is TGTGCCAGCAGTCCCGGAGGGGCCTACAATGAGCAGTTCTTC.